Listed below are T cell receptor beta chains from one sample, sequenced in a study of T cell changes during pregnancy in multiple sclerosis. Clones were read by immunoSEQ multiplex PCR, and TCRdb kept only the in-frame ones, dropping some. The sample records 38,000 or so clones, about 92% being singletons. This sample comprised CD4+ T cells from peripheral blood mononuclear cells, obtained in the first trimester of pregnancy. The origin of the receptors is a female donor with multiple sclerosis, enrolled in a pregnancy study. Both conserved end residues are part of each CDR3. D genes are given only for firm matches. Clone size appears in some rows only: once, few, many, or a class for an expanded clone.

>NA|NA|TRBJ1-1|TRBV5-1
TGCGCCAGCAGCTTTGACTTTCCCTTCACTGAAGCTTTCTTT
CASSFDFPFTEAFF
>TRBD1|NA|TRBJ2-5|TRBV7-2
TGTGCCAGCAGCTTTCCGACAGGGGGGGGGACCCAGTACTTC
CASSFPTGGGTQYF
>NA|NA|TRBJ1-5|TRBV5-5
TGTGCCAGCAGCTTGGAAGGCGGGGGCCAGCCCCAGCATTTT
CASSLEGGGQPQHF
>TRBD2|NA|TRBJ2-7|TRBV7-2
TGTGCCAGCAGCTTAGCTCCGACTAGCGGGTTCGGCCTCTTGAACTTC
CASSLAPTSGFGLLNF
>NA|NA|TRBJ2-2|TRBV19
TGTGCCAGTAGTAGCGGACAGAGCTCTACCGGGGAGCTGTTTTTT
CASSSGQSSTGELFF
>NA|few|TRBJ1-1|TRBV7-2
TGTGCCAGCAGCTTAGGGCATACGAACACTGAAGCTTTCTTT
CASSLGHTNTEAFF
>NA|NA|TRBJ1-5|TRBV30
TGTGCCTGGAGCCATAGAGTCGAACAGCCCCAGCATTTT
CAWSHRVEQPQHF
>TRBD2|NA|TRBJ2-5|TRBV9
TGTGCCAGCAGCCCTCGAGGAGCGGGGGGAAGTGGGACCCAGTACTTC
CASSPRGAGGSGTQYF
>NA|NA|TRBJ1-1|TRBV11-2
TGTGCCAGCAGCCCCAGGGCAGGGGTGAACACTGAAGCTTTCTTT
CASSPRAGVNTEAFF
>NA|NA|TRBJ2-1|TRBV27
TGTGCCAGCAGTCCCGGACTACCCTCTGTGCATGAGCAGTTCTTC
CASSPGLPSVHEQFF
>NA|NA|TRBJ2-3|TRBV1
TGCACCAGCAGCCATCTCCGAGCGAATACGCAGTATTTT
CTSSHLRANTQYF
>TRBD1|NA|TRBJ2-5|TRBV27
TGTGCCAGCAGTTTATCGGGCCGGACAGGGGTAGGGGTACGGGAGACCCAGTACTTC
CASSLSGRTGVGVRETQYF
>TRBD2|NA|TRBJ2-7|TRBV6-6
TGTGCCAGCAGTTACGGCAGGGAGGGCTACGAGCAGTACTTC
CASSYGREGYEQYF
>NA|NA|TRBJ1-2|TRBV5-1
TGCGCCAGCAGCTTGGCCGGGGAAGAAGTCTATGGCTACACCTTC
CASSLAGEEVYGYTF
>TRBD1|NA|TRBJ2-3|TRBV7-9
TGTGCCAGTCCCGGGACAGGGAGGGAGAGCACAGATACGCAGTATTTT
CASPGTGRESTDTQYF
>TRBD1|NA|TRBJ1-1|TRBV12-5
TGTGCTAGTGGTTTGGTACGGGGGACAGGGTTGAACACTGAAGCTTTCTTT
CASGLVRGTGLNTEAFF
>NA|NA|TRBJ1-5|TRBV6-5
TGTGCCAGCAGTAGAGGGGGTACTAATCAGCCCCAGCATTTT
CASSRGGTNQPQHF
>NA|NA|TRBJ2-1|TRBV5-1
TGCGCCAGTGGACTCCCCGTACAAAATGAGCAGTTCTTC
CASGLPVQNEQFF
>NA|NA|TRBJ2-2|TRBV20-1
TGCAGTGCTCAAAAAACCGGGGAGCTGTTTTTT
CSAQKTGELFF
>NA|once|TRBJ2-7|TRBV5-5
TGTGCCAGCAGCTTGGACAGCCACTACGAGCAGTACTTC
CASSLDSHYEQYF
>TRBD2|NA|TRBJ2-3|TRBV9
TGTGCCAGCAGCCCCCGAGCGGGAGGGCCGGATACGCAGTATTTT
CASSPRAGGPDTQYF
>NA|NA|TRBJ2-1|TRBV9
TGTGCCAGCAGCGTAGGGTCTAGTTACAATGAGCAGTTCTTC
CASSVGSSYNEQFF
>NA|NA|TRBJ1-1|TRBV29-1
TGCAGCGTGGGCAGGGGCACTGAAGCTTTCTTT
CSVGRGTEAFF
>NA|NA|TRBJ2-1|TRBV9
TGTGCCAGCAGCGTAGGTGCGGTCTCCTACAATGAGCAGTTCTTC
CASSVGAVSYNEQFF
>TRBD1|NA|TRBJ1-2|TRBV4-1
TGCGCCAGCAGCCAAGTGGGACAGGGTCCTTATGGCTACACCTTC
CASSQVGQGPYGYTF
>TRBD2|NA|TRBJ2-1|TRBV2
TGTGCCAGCAGTGAAGCGCTTCTTGCGGGGGGTGTCTTC
CASSEALLAGGVF
>NA|NA|TRBJ2-2|TRBV19
TGTGCCAGTAGATCCCTGGGGGCGGCGAACACCGGGGAGCTGTTTTTT
CASRSLGAANTGELFF
>NA|NA|TRBJ2-7|TRBV19
TGTGCCAGTTCTCTAGACCGCTCCGAGCAGTACTTC
CASSLDRSEQYF
>NA|NA|TRBJ1-5|TRBV7-2
TGTGCCAGCAGTTCACAGGTTAGCAATCAGCCCCAGCATTTT
CASSSQVSNQPQHF
>TRBD2|NA|TRBJ2-7|TRBV5-1
TGCGCCAGCACCCCTCTTAGGGCTAGCGGGGCCGAGCAGTACTTC
CASTPLRASGAEQYF
>NA|NA|TRBJ1-1|TRBV6-4
TGTGCCAGCAGTGTCGAGATGAACACTGAAGCTTTCTTT
CASSVEMNTEAFF
>NA|NA|TRBJ2-5|TRBV7-2
TGTGCCAGCAGCCGGAGGGTGGGTCAAGAGACCCAGTACTTC
CASSRRVGQETQYF
>NA|NA|TRBJ2-5|TRBV2
TGTGCCACCAAGGGGGGGAGTAGAGAGACCCAGTACTTC
CATKGGSRETQYF
>NA|NA|TRBJ1-3|TRBV5-1
TGCGCCAGCAGCCCGGAGGGGAACACCATATATTTT
CASSPEGNTIYF
>NA|NA|TRBJ1-1|TRBV5-1
TGCGCCAGCAGAATGGGTTTCTTTGCGGATATGAACACTGAAGCTTTCTTT
CASRMGFFADMNTEAFF
>NA|NA|TRBJ2-3|TRBV29-1
TGCAGCGTCGCGACTAGCACAGATACGCAGTATTTT
CSVATSTDTQYF
>TRBD2|NA|TRBJ2-7|TRBV2
TGTGCCAGCAGTCCCAGACTAGCGGGAGCCTCCTCAGCCTACGAGCAGTACTTC
CASSPRLAGASSAYEQYF
>TRBD2|NA|TRBJ2-5|TRBV9
TGTGCCAGCAGCGTAGATACTAGCGGGGGGGCCCGGGAGACCCAGTACTTC
CASSVDTSGGARETQYF
>TRBD2|NA|TRBJ2-1|TRBV9
TGTGCCAGCACACCTTTAGGGCGGGGGAGCTCCTACAATGAGCAGTTCTTC
CASTPLGRGSSYNEQFF
>TRBD1|NA|TRBJ2-7|TRBV2
TGTGCCAGCACCCGACAGGGTGGTCCTTACGAGCAGTACTTC
CASTRQGGPYEQYF
>NA|NA|TRBJ1-1|TRBV6-1
TGTGCCAGCATTGGAAAAGACAGGTCGAACACTGAAGCTTTCTTT
CASIGKDRSNTEAFF
>NA|NA|TRBJ1-2|TRBV5-4
TGTGCCAGCAGCTTGCGAGGGGGAGTCTATGGCTACACCTTC
CASSLRGGVYGYTF
>NA|few|TRBJ1-3|TRBV7-9
TGTGCCAGCAGCTTATCGTCCGGAAACACCATATATTTT
CASSLSSGNTIYF
>TRBD1|NA|TRBJ1-1|TRBV5-1
TGCGCCAGCAGCCTGACCCCCGACAGGGCCTGGACTGAAGCTTTCTTT
CASSLTPDRAWTEAFF
>TRBD2|once|TRBJ2-1|TRBV7-9
TGTGCCAGCAGCTCCGGGACTAGCGGCAATGAGCAGTTCTTC
CASSSGTSGNEQFF
>NA|NA|TRBJ1-1|TRBV9
TGTGCCAGCAGCCACCCCCCGGGCCGGGAGAACACTGAAGCTTTCTTT
CASSHPPGRENTEAFF
>NA|NA|TRBJ1-1|TRBV5-1
TGCGCCAGCAGCTTTAACAGGAACACTGAAGCTTTCTTT
CASSFNRNTEAFF
>TRBD2|NA|TRBJ2-5|TRBV19
TGTGCCAGTAGTAGGCCGGGACTAGCGGGGGAGACCCAGTACTTC
CASSRPGLAGETQYF
>NA|once|TRBJ2-5|TRBV20-1
TGCAGTGCTCCCTCGCAAGAGACCCAGTACTTC
CSAPSQETQYF
>TRBD2|NA|TRBJ2-1|TRBV7-2
TGTGCCAGCAGCTTAGAACTAGCGGGGAGCTCCTACAATGAGCAGTTCTTC
CASSLELAGSSYNEQFF
>NA|NA|TRBJ2-6|TRBV21-1
TGTGCCAGCAGCAAACAGGGATCGGCCGGGGCCAACGTCCTGACTTTC
CASSKQGSAGANVLTF
>NA|NA|TRBJ2-1|TRBV18
TGTGCCAGCTCACCACCGAGACAGGCCTACAATGAGCAGTTCTTC
CASSPPRQAYNEQFF
>NA|NA|TRBJ1-4|TRBV18
TGTGCCAGCTCCCAGGGCGGAAGGGAAAAACTGTTTTTT
CASSQGGREKLFF
>NA|once|TRBJ1-5|TRBV28
TGTGCCAGCAGTTTCCGACAGTTCAATCAGCCCCAGCATTTT
CASSFRQFNQPQHF
>NA|NA|TRBJ1-1|TRBV9
TGTGCCAGCAGCGTAGGTCCGGACGGGGAGGAAGCTTTCTTT
CASSVGPDGEEAFF
>NA|NA|TRBJ1-2|TRBV10-2
TGCGCCAGCAGTGACGGCGGCTATGGCTACACCTTC
CASSDGGYGYTF
>TRBD1|NA|TRBJ1-2|TRBV30
TGTGCCTGCTGGGGACAGGCAAGGGTCTATGGCTACACCTTC
CACWGQARVYGYTF
>NA|NA|TRBJ1-1|TRBV20-1
TGCAGTGCTAGAGGCCCTAGAGAGGATTTCTTT
CSARGPREDFF